The 24 T cell receptor beta chains presented below share a single source sample, sequenced in a study of cytomegalovirus exposure and HLA in healthy donors. Researchers ran the PCR with 60 Vbeta and 13 Jbeta primers. Method: immunoSEQ multiplex PCR; TCRdb's copy keeps in-frame clones and lacks some. Counted here are around 140,000 clones, 72% occurring once; the ten biggest clones make up around 4.2%. Sequencing used PBMCs. The receptor set was obtained from a man aged 50-60 years in good health and CMV-seropositive.

V is TRBV7-9 and J is TRBJ2-1; D gene uncertain. Germline CDR1 and CDR2: SEHNR and FQNEAQ (reference sequence). CDR3 length equals 14 residues. V was cut by 1 base and J by 3 bases, with 7 bases left in between. CDR3 in DNA: TGTGCCAGCAGCTTAGTTTCCTTCTACAATGAGCAGTTCTTC. The encoded protein is CASSLVSFYNEQFF.

The rearrangement links TRBV4-1 to TRBJ2-7; D may be TRBD2 (6 bases). Trimming shortened V by 1 base and J by 9 bases, and 19 bases separated the two germline ends. CDR1 MGHRA and CDR2 YSYEKL come from the germline V gene. This CDR3 has 15 residues. CDR3: CASSQGRSARGGQYF. The CDR3 coding sequence is TGCGCCAGCAGCCAAGGCAGGTCCGCGCGGGGCGGGCAGTACTTC.

The V gene is TRBV9, the J gene TRBJ1-3; D unresolved. CDR3 length equals 16 residues. Deletions cut 0 bases from V and 0 bases from J, with 10 bases between. Looked up from germline, CDR1 is SGDLS and CDR2 is YYNGEE. As DNA, the CDR3 is TGTGCCAGCAGCGTAGAGGAGGTCGACTCTGGAAACACCATATATTTT. Its protein product is CASSVEEVDSGNTIYF.

The chain links TRBV6-1 to TRBJ2-2; 12 bases align to TRBD1. The germline V gene encodes CDR1 MNHNS and CDR2 SASEGT. Trimming cost V 4 bases and J 2 bases; bases outside gene matches: 2. This CDR3 spans 16 amino acids. The CDR3 nucleotides read TGTGCCAGCAGTGTTGGGACAGGGGGCAACACCGGGGAGCTGTTTTTT. This codes for CASSVGTGGNTGELFF.

The rearrangement uses TRBV11-2 and TRBJ2-1, with TRBD2 matching over 11 bases. Germline assignment: CDR1 SGHAT and CDR2 FQNNGV. The CDR3 is made up of 15 amino acids. After removal of 5 bases from V and 10 bases from J, the junction contained 10 bases not matched to a gene. As DNA, the CDR3 is TGTGCCAGCAGCCTACCTAGCGGGAGGCGGCTCGAGCAGTTCTTC. This sequence encodes CASSLPSGRRLEQFF.

V gene TRBV10-3 combines with J gene TRBJ2-3; 9 bases are a match to TRBD1. CDR1 ENHRY and CDR2 SYGVKD come from the germline V gene. The junction had 8 bases not matched to a gene; V was cut back by 6 bases and J by 4 bases. The CDR3 consists of 15 residues. The DNA for the CDR3 is TGTGCCATCAGCATGGGACAGGGCGGGGCAGATACGCAGTATTTT. This gives the protein CAISMGQGGADTQYF.

The rearrangement links TRBV5-4 to TRBJ2-5; TRBD2 might be the D (7 bases). With 3 bases removed from V and 5 bases from J, the gap between germline ends came to 14 bases. Germline CDR1 and CDR2: SGHNT and YYREEE (reference sequence). The CDR3 is 14 residues long. CDR3 coding DNA: TGTGCCAGCAGCTCGACGGGGGGCCCGGAGACCCAGTACTTC. Translation: CASSSTGGPETQYF. The complete variable domain, with remaining parts taken from reference TRBV5-4 and TRBJ2-5, reads ETGVTQSPTHLIKTRGQQVTLRCSSQSGHNTVSWYQQALGQGPQFIFQYYREEENGRGNFPPRFSGLQFPNYSSELNVNALELDDSALYLCASSSTGGPETQYFGPGTRLLVL.

The J gene is TRBJ1-1, the V gene TRBV6-5; no definite D call. Germline V gene lookup returns CDR1 MNHEY and CDR2 SVGAGI. The CDR3 has 14 amino acids. With 5 bases removed from V and 1 base from J, the gap between germline ends came to 11 bases. The CDR3 DNA is TGTGCCAGCAGTAGCGGGCCACCGAACACTGAAGCTTTCTTT. Encoded protein: CASSSGPPNTEAFF.

The V and J genes are TRBV2 and TRBJ1-6; 7 bases line up with TRBD1. The V gene's germline CDR1 is SNHLY and CDR2 FYNNEI. This CDR3 is built from 15 residues. V lost 5 bases, J lost 7 bases, and 8 bases stayed unmatched. This CDR3 reads CASSPTTGNNSPLHF. CDR3 sequence (DNA): TGTGCCAGCAGTCCCACGACAGGGAACAATTCACCCCTCCACTTT.

The V call is TRBV6-6, the J call TRBJ1-2, with D unclear. Trimming removed 4 bases at V and 7 bases at J, with 16 bases between. Germline CDR1 and CDR2: MNHNY and SVGAGI (reference sequence). The CDR3 covers 14 residues. In DNA form, the CDR3 reads TGTGCCAGCAGTTTGAGGCAGAGCGTACGTGGCTACACCTTC. The encoded protein is CASSLRQSVRGYTF.

The CDR3 DNA follows: TGCGCCAGCAGCCAAGCAGGGGCGAGGAGGACTTGGCAGTTCTTC. The encoded protein is CASSQAGARRTWQFF. J is TRBJ2-1 and V is TRBV4-1, with D possibly matching TRBD1 (6 bases). Germline CDR1 is MGHRA and CDR2 is YSYEKL. V was shortened by 1 base and J by 12 bases, with 19 bases between the two germline ends. The CDR3 has 15 residues.

The chain recombines TRBV9 with TRBJ2-5, with 8 positions matching TRBD2. This CDR3 has 16 amino acids. Germline V gene sequence: CDR1 SGDLS, CDR2 YYNGEE. Germline trimming cut 2 bases from V and 6 bases from J; bases unmatched to any gene: 12. CDR3: CASSVSGSGGQQTQYF. DNA of the CDR3: TGTGCCAGCAGCGTGAGCGGATCGGGGGGGCAGCAGACCCAGTACTTC.

V usage is TRBV7-6 and J usage is TRBJ1-1; perhaps TRBD1 as D (6 bases). The germline V gene encodes CDR1 SGHVS and CDR2 FNYEAQ. This CDR3 has 16 residues. Trimming removed 5 bases at V and 4 bases at J, with 20 bases between. This chain's CDR3 is CASSPPGTGRVTEAFF. CDR3 sequence (DNA): TGTGCCAGCAGCCCCCCCGGCACAGGGAGGGTCACTGAAGCTTTCTTT.

The V call is TRBV2, the J call TRBJ1-2, with D uncertain. The CDR3 extends over 14 amino acids. Germline assignment: CDR1 SNHLY and CDR2 FYNNEI. V was clipped by 4 bases and J by 2 bases, with 11 bases between them. DNA of the CDR3: TGTGCCAGCAGTGCAACGGGGTCGAACTATGGCTACACCTTC. It is translated as CASSATGSNYGYTF.

The chain combines TRBV19 with TRBJ1-3; D gene unclear. CDR3 length: 13 amino acids. The V gene's germline CDR1 is LNHDA and CDR2 SQIVND (reference sequence). Trimming shortened V by 4 bases and J by 6 bases, and 10 bases separated the two germline ends. In DNA form, the CDR3 reads TGTGCCAGTAGTAATGGCGGAGCAAACACCATATATTTT. It translates to CASSNGGANTIYF.

The chain couples TRBV7-8 to TRBJ2-3, with D tentatively TRBD2 (5 bases). Germline loops: CDR1 SGHVS, CDR2 FQNEAQ. Trimming stripped 7 bases from V and 3 bases from J, with 11 bases between. CDR3 length: 13 residues. For the CDR3, the DNA is TGTGCCAGCACCTGGGAGAGGACAGATACGCAGTATTTT. Its translation: CASTWERTDTQYF.

The genes are TRBV6-5 and TRBJ1-1; possible D gene TRBD1, 6 bases. CDR1 and CDR2 from the germline V gene are MNHEY and SVGAGI. The V end was cut by 3 bases, the J end by 11 bases, with 13 bases between. The CDR3 spans 12 residues. CDR3 in amino acids: CASSYGGNLAFF. CDR3 bases: TGTGCCAGCAGTTATGGGGGCAATTTGGCTTTCTTT.

This chain uses TRBV7-2 with TRBJ1-1; the D gene is possibly TRBD1 (5 bases). Trimming took off 4 bases at V and 0 bases at J, with 9 bases between the two ends. This CDR3 region has 14 residues. From germline, CDR1 is SGHTA and CDR2 FQGNSA. DNA of the CDR3: TGTGCCAGCAGCTCCGACAGACTGAACACTGAAGCTTTCTTT. Encoded protein: CASSSDRLNTEAFF.

This clone was picked up a small number of times. The chain has TRBV9 and TRBJ2-1; weak D call: TRBD2 (6 bases). There are 14 residues in the CDR3. V lost 0 bases, J lost 4 bases, and 8 bases lay in between. In germline, CDR1 is SGDLS, CDR2 YYNGEE. The CDR3 protein is CASSVGGEYNEQFF. As DNA, the CDR3 is TGTGCCAGCAGCGTAGGGGGGGAGTACAATGAGCAGTTCTTC.

The chain joins TRBV18 to TRBJ2-6; 9 bases are a match to TRBD1. V was pared by 2 bases and J by 0 bases, with 5 bases of the junction left unmatched. Germline V gene lookup returns CDR1 KGHSH and CDR2 LQKENI. CDR3 size: 18 residues. The CDR3, as DNA: TGTGCCAGCTCACCAAGGACAGGGGCCCTCTCTGGGGCCAACGTCCTGACTTTC. Encoded protein: CASSPRTGALSGANVLTF. Full variable domain (remainder filled in from reference TRBV18 and TRBJ2-6): NAGVMQNPRHLVRRRGQEARLRCSPMKGHSHVYWYRQLPEEGLKFMVYLQKENIIDESGMPKERFSAEFPKEGPSILRIQQVVRGDSAAYFCASSPRTGALSGANVLTFGAGSRLTVL.

The chain has TRBV5-1 and TRBJ1-4; tentatively, D is TRBD1 (6 bases). Deletions cut 5 bases from V and 3 bases from J, with 17 bases between. The CDR3 consists of 16 residues. The germline gives CDR1 SGHRS, CDR2 YFSETQ. The CDR3 sequence: CASRGAGTAANEKLFF. DNA of the CDR3: TGCGCCAGCAGGGGGGCAGGGACGGCCGCTAATGAAAAACTGTTTTTT.

This chain uses TRBV6-6 with TRBJ1-1; 7 bases map to TRBD1. This CDR3 contains 12 residues. With 9 bases clipped from V and 8 bases from J, the junction kept 9 bases outside the gene matches. Germline-derived CDR1 and CDR2 are MNHNY and SVGAGI (reference sequence). In nucleotides, the CDR3 is TGTGCCAGTACAGGGGCGAGTTTGGAAGCTTTCTTT. It translates to CASTGASLEAFF.

This sequence joins TRBV9 and TRBJ2-1; D gene ambiguous. The CDR3 spans 14 residues. Per germline, CDR1 SGDLS and CDR2 YYNGEE. Between the trimmed V and J ends, which lost 3 bases and 5 bases, there was a span of 12 bases. CDR3 region: CASSASLDHNEQFF. The CDR3 region has the DNA TGTGCCAGCAGCGCCTCTCTAGACCACAATGAGCAGTTCTTC.

This rearrangement joins TRBV29-1 to TRBJ2-1; D is possibly TRBD2 (6 bases). V was trimmed by 4 bases and J by 1 base, leaving 17 bases between them. The length of the CDR3 is 16 residues. The germline V gene has CDR1 SQVTM and CDR2 ANQGSEA. Here the CDR3 DNA reads TGCAGCGTTGGGGGGGAGGTAGCGTCGTCCTACAATGAGCAGTTCTTC. Protein product: CSVGGEVASSYNEQFF.